These T cell receptor beta chains were read from a single sample in a study of blood T cell repertoires in COVID-19. Profiling relied on immunoSEQ multiplex PCR, and the TCRdb table lists in-frame clones only, not all of them. The sample lists about 100,000 clones; 92% were seen once. What was sequenced was peripheral blood. Receptors originate from a man aged 50 to 60 with active COVID-19. Both conserved end residues are part of each CDR3. D genes are given only for firm matches. Expanded clones are given a class, and other clones once, few, many or no size at all.

J gene,D gene,CDR3 length,V gene,clone size,CDR3 protein,CDR3 DNA
TRBJ2-7,TRBD2,15,TRBV5-1,few,CASSLDGRSSYEQYF,TGCGCCAGCAGCTTGGACGGGAGGTCGTCCTACGAGCAGTACTTC
TRBJ1-1,NA,12,TRBV7-9,NA,CASSIAQGATFF,TGTGCCAGCAGCATCGCACAGGGCGCGACTTTCTTT
TRBJ1-1,NA,14,TRBV28,NA,CASSLFTGNTEAFF,TGTGCCAGCAGTTTGTTTACAGGAAACACTGAAGCTTTCTTT
TRBJ1-1,NA,15,TRBV5-6,NA,CASSFALTGNTEAFF,TGTGCCAGCAGCTTCGCTCTAACCGGGAACACTGAAGCTTTCTTT
TRBJ2-1,TRBD2,15,TRBV5-8,NA,CASSKGLAAYNEQFF,TGTGCCAGCAGCAAGGGACTAGCGGCTTACAATGAGCAGTTCTTC
TRBJ2-3,TRBD1,16,TRBV18,NA,CASSPFSRGLTDTQYF,TGTGCCAGCTCACCTTTTTCCAGGGGGCTTACAGATACGCAGTATTTT
TRBJ2-7,TRBD2,16,TRBV4-1,once,CASSQVAGGPSYEQYF,TGCGCCAGCAGCCAAGTTGCGGGAGGGCCCTCCTACGAGCAGTACTTC
TRBJ2-3,NA,15,TRBV5-1,NA,CASTETSSLTDTQYF,TGCGCCAGCACCGAGACATCCTCCCTGACAGATACGCAGTATTTT
TRBJ2-3,NA,15,TRBV5-1,NA,CASSPAAISTDTQYF,TGCGCCAGCAGCCCAGCAGCGATAAGCACAGATACGCAGTATTTT
TRBJ2-3,TRBD2,18,TRBV10-2,NA,CASSESAGTSGRADTQYF,TGCGCCAGCAGTGAGTCGGCCGGGACTAGCGGGAGAGCGGATACGCAGTATTTT
TRBJ2-5,NA,13,TRBV19,NA,CASSPRGQETQYF,TGTGCCAGTAGTCCCCGAGGCCAAGAGACCCAGTACTTC
TRBJ2-7,TRBD1,14,TRBV11-2,NA,CASSGTRGPYEQYF,TGTGCCAGCAGCGGGACCAGGGGGCCCTACGAGCAGTACTTC
TRBJ2-1,TRBD2,16,TRBV11-2,NA,CASSLVRTSGNNEQFF,TGTGCCAGCAGCTTAGTCCGGACTAGCGGGAATAATGAGCAGTTCTTC
TRBJ2-2,NA,14,TRBV6-5,NA,CASRTGMSTGELFF,TGTGCCAGCAGAACAGGGATGAGCACCGGGGAGCTGTTTTTT
TRBJ2-7,NA,13,TRBV28,NA,CASSLAAGYEQYF,TGTGCCAGCAGTTTGGCAGCCGGGTACGAGCAGTACTTC
TRBJ2-7,TRBD2,14,TRBV6-6,NA,CASDPGLAGGEQYF,TGTGCCAGCGACCCGGGACTAGCGGGTGGGGAGCAGTACTTC
TRBJ1-3,NA,14,TRBV9,once,CASSVAGTGNTIYF,TGTGCCAGCAGCGTAGCAGGGACTGGAAACACCATATATTTT
TRBJ1-5,NA,14,TRBV6-5,once,CASSTGIWNQPQHF,TGTGCCAGCAGCACGGGGATATGGAATCAGCCCCAGCATTTT
TRBJ1-2,NA,13,TRBV12-5,NA,CASAREMNYGYTF,TGTGCTAGTGCCCGAGAAATGAACTATGGCTACACCTTC
TRBJ1-1,NA,14,TRBV7-3,NA,CASSLKGGSTEAFF,TGTGCCAGCAGCTTAAAAGGAGGGAGCACTGAAGCTTTCTTT
TRBJ2-7,NA,13,TRBV4-1,NA,CASSQDPEGEQYF,TGCGCCAGCAGCCAAGATCCGGAGGGCGAGCAGTACTTC
TRBJ2-7,TRBD2,15,TRBV5-8,few,CASSLVGGYNSEQYF,TGTGCCAGCAGCTTGGTGGGGGGGTATAATTCCGAGCAGTACTTC
TRBJ1-5,TRBD1,12,TRBV12-3/TRBV12-4,few,CASGQGKGPQHF,TGTGCCAGCGGACAGGGGAAGGGTCCCCAGCATTTT
TRBJ2-7,TRBD2,15,TRBV11-1,NA,CASSLGLAEAYEQYF,TGTGCCAGCAGCTTAGGACTAGCGGAGGCCTACGAGCAGTACTTC
TRBJ1-1,TRBD1,13,TRBV13,NA,CASGQGMNTEAFF,TGTGCCAGCGGACAGGGGATGAACACTGAAGCTTTCTTT
TRBJ2-7,TRBD2,15,TRBV28,NA,CASSLRTSGRSEQYF,TGTGCCAGCAGTCTACGGACTAGCGGGAGAAGCGAGCAGTACTTC
TRBJ1-2,NA,14,TRBV14,NA,CASSQGQDTWGYTF,TGTGCCAGCAGCCAAGGGCAGGATACTTGGGGCTACACCTTC
TRBJ2-3,NA,14,TRBV28,NA,CASSFGRGTDTQYF,TGTGCCAGCAGTTTCGGGCGGGGCACAGATACGCAGTATTTT
TRBJ2-3,TRBD1,16,TRBV24-1,NA,CATSDFGTGRFDTQYF,TGTGCCACCAGTGATTTCGGGACAGGGCGATTTGATACGCAGTATTTT
TRBJ2-7,TRBD2,15,TRBV5-4,NA,CASSHGTSGPYEQYF,TGTGCCAGCAGCCACGGGACTAGCGGACCCTACGAGCAGTACTTC
TRBJ1-2,NA,15,TRBV4-1,NA,CASSQGPRYDYGYTF,TGCGCCAGCAGCCAAGGTCCCAGGTACGACTATGGCTACACCTTC
TRBJ2-7,TRBD1,15,TRBV5-1,NA,CASSLLQGSSYEQYF,TGCGCCAGCAGCTTACTACAGGGGAGCTCCTACGAGCAGTACTTC
TRBJ1-1,TRBD1,17,TRBV28,NA,CASSPPRTGGRGTEAFF,TGTGCCAGCAGTCCTCCCCGGACAGGGGGCCGCGGGACTGAAGCTTTCTTT
TRBJ2-1,NA,16,TRBV27,NA,CASSLLAGSSYNEQFF,TGTGCCAGCAGTTTACTTGCGGGAAGCTCCTACAATGAGCAGTTCTTC
TRBJ2-6,NA,16,TRBV4-1,NA,CASSQDRRGGANVLTF,TGCGCCAGCAGCCAAGATCGAAGAGGTGGGGCCAACGTCCTGACTTTC
TRBJ1-4,NA,15,TRBV19,NA,CASSSGKRRDEKLFF,TGTGCCAGTAGTTCGGGAAAAAGAAGAGATGAAAAACTGTTTTTT
TRBJ2-3,NA,16,TRBV24-1,NA,CATSDLGRGGTDTQYF,TGTGCCACCAGTGATTTGGGCAGGGGGGGCACAGATACGCAGTATTTT
TRBJ1-5,NA,13,TRBV30,NA,CAWSSVRNQPQHF,TGTGCCTGGAGCAGCGTTAGGAATCAGCCCCAGCATTTT
TRBJ1-3,TRBD1,16,TRBV5-1,NA,CASSRPGGAGGNTIYF,TGCGCCAGCAGCCGCCCAGGGGGCGCAGGTGGAAACACCATATATTTT
TRBJ2-7,TRBD1,12,TRBV2,NA,CASSWTGNEQYF,TGTGCCAGCAGCTGGACAGGGAACGAGCAGTACTTC
TRBJ2-1,TRBD2,15,TRBV11-2,NA,CASSFVLAGGGEQFF,TGTGCCAGCAGCTTTGTGCTAGCGGGAGGAGGTGAGCAGTTCTTC
TRBJ2-5,TRBD1,15,TRBV11-3,NA,CASSPDRGRQETQYF,TGTGCCAGCAGCCCGGACAGGGGGCGACAAGAGACCCAGTACTTC
TRBJ2-7,TRBD1,15,TRBV28,NA,CASTSIGQGSYEQYF,TGTGCCAGCACCTCCATAGGACAGGGCTCCTACGAGCAGTACTTC
TRBJ1-4,TRBD1,17,TRBV7-9,once,CASSPRPTGDPNEKLFF,TGTGCCAGCAGCCCTAGACCAACAGGGGACCCTAATGAAAAACTGTTTTTT
TRBJ1-2,NA,13,TRBV28,once,CASSSTGVYGYTF,TGTGCCAGCAGTTCTACAGGCGTCTATGGCTACACCTTC
TRBJ1-6,TRBD1,16,TRBV6-4,NA,CASGDGTASYNSPLHF,TGTGCCAGCGGGGACGGGACAGCCTCATATAATTCACCCCTCCACTTT
TRBJ1-4,TRBD1,14,TRBV9,NA,CASSAGQGSEKLFF,TGTGCCAGCAGCGCAGGACAGGGGAGTGAAAAACTGTTTTTT
TRBJ2-3,NA,17,TRBV28,NA,CASSLPPARTFTDTQYF,TGTGCCAGCAGTTTACCACCCGCACGTACTTTCACAGATACGCAGTATTTT
TRBJ1-2,NA,15,TRBV28,NA,CASSSPTTGNYGYTF,TGTGCCAGCAGTTCCCCGACAACAGGGAACTATGGCTACACCTTC
TRBJ2-2,TRBD2,15,TRBV7-9,NA,CASSFLAGDNGELFF,TGTGCCAGCAGCTTCTTAGCGGGAGATAACGGGGAGCTGTTTTTT